This T cell receptor beta chain came from a study of blood T cell repertoires in COVID-19. Study information: Samples came from the United States, Italy and Spain, spanning acute and convalescent COVID-19.

Profiling relied on immunoSEQ multiplex PCR, and the TCRdb table lists in-frame clones only, not all of them. The sample consists of about 150,000 clones, around 89% of them appearing once. This clone was counted a few times. The TCR comes from a man aged 60-69 years with active or convalescent COVID-19. The sequenced sample consisted of peripheral blood.

CDR3 sequence: CASSQREESNEQFF. DNA of the CDR3: TGTGCCAGCAGCCAACGTGAGGAGAGCAATGAGCAGTTCTTC. V gene TRBV5-4 combines with J gene TRBJ2-1; D remains ambiguous. The V and J ends lost 4 bases and 6 bases respectively, with 14 bases between them. Germline CDR1 reads SGHNT; CDR2 reads YYREEE (reference sequence). This CDR3 contains 14 residues.